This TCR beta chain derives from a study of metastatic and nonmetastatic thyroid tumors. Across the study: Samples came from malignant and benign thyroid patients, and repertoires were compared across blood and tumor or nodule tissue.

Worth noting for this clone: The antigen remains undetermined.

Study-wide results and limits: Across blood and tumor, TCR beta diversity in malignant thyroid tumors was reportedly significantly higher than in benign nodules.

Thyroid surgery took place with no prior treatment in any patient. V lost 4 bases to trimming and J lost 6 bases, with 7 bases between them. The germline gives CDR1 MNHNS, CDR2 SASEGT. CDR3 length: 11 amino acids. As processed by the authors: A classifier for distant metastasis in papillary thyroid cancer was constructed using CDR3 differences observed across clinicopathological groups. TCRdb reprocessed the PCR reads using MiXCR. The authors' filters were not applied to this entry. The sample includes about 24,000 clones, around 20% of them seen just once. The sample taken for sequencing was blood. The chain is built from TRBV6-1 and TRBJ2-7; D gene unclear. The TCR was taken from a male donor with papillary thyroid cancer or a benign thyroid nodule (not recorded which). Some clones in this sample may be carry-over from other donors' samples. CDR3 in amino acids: CASSGRIEQYF. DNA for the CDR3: TGTGCCAGCAGTGGACGGATCGAGCAGTACTTC.